This T cell receptor (beta chain) was identified in a study of a mutant IDH1 vaccine in newly diagnosed glioma. Study background: Radiotherapy, temozolomide, or both had been given previously, and both were given to most. Points from the study as a whole: Of the patients, 85% to 95% had vaccine-induced immune responses. Shifts in the top peripheral T cell clonotypes seemed unrelated to pseudoprogression.

A word on this clone: The antigen remains unidentified.

Time point denoted: baseline, week 1 (first vaccination visit). The treatment is: pre-vaccination baseline after standard-of-care therapy. Donor tumors were new WHO grade 3 or 4 IDH1-mutant, ATRX-lost astrocytomas. Sequencing was performed with immunoSEQ multiplex PCR; in TCRdb, only in-frame clones are kept and a portion is missing. The table includes approximately 54,000 clones, roughly 80% detected once. The specimen was PBMCs, collected from a glioma patient treated with radiotherapy, temozolomide or both. The sequence was collected from a man between 18 and 29 years old with glioma.

For the CDR3, the DNA is TGTGCCAGCAGCTTAGTTAGCGGGGGACACTACGAGCAGTACTTC. It translates to CASSLVSGGHYEQYF. The chain uses TRBV7-9 and TRBJ2-7; 9 nucleotides agree with TRBD2. V trimming: 1 base; J trimming: 3 bases; junction bases outside the gene matches: 4. This CDR3 spans 15 amino acids. Germline loops: CDR1 SEHNR, CDR2 FQNEAQ (reference sequence).